This TCR beta chain appears in the sequencing data of a study of cytomegalovirus exposure and HLA in healthy donors. Overall study results and limits: A later analysis reportedly found that, within productive TCRs, an Asian-associated ancestry cluster had fewer N-insertions than the mean observed across the roughly 700 donors.

A remark on this clone: Antigen specificity is unknown.

Germline lookup yields CDR1 SGHTA and CDR2 FQGNSA. The CDR3 sequence is 16 residues long. Trimming took off 5 bases at V and 4 bases at J, with 17 bases between the two ends. In the PCR, 60 Vbeta and 13 Jbeta primers were used. Profiling relied on immunoSEQ multiplex PCR, and the TCRdb table lists in-frame clones only, not all of them. The sample yields about 120,000 clones, approximately 71% seen once. Sequenced: PBMCs. The TCR comes from a woman in her 50s in good health and CMV-seronegative. This chain joins TRBV7-2 and TRBJ2-2, with TRBD2 as a possible D gene (5 bases). This chain's CDR3 is CASSRRVGEGTGELFF. CDR3 DNA sequence: TGTGCCAGCAGCCGTCGTGTGGGTGAGGGCACCGGGGAGCTGTTTTTT.